This TCR beta chain was obtained from a study of T cells in localized non-small cell lung cancer. Study-level results: Adjacent uninvolved lung tissue had the highest T cell clonality, exceeding tumor. Paired adjacent lung recovered a median around 60 of the top 100 tumor clones. Heterogeneity cannot be ruled out, as sequencing used one tumor region only. Overall survival was longer when the density of T cells in the blood was higher.

Method: immunoSEQ multiplex PCR; TCRdb's copy keeps in-frame clones and lacks some. The data hold some 1,500 clones, with about 23% observed a single time. Germline V gene sequence: CDR1 SGDLS, CDR2 YYNGEE. Trimming shortened V by 6 bases and J by 7 bases, and 19 bases separated the two germline ends. The CDR3 is 14 residues long. Concerning this clone: Its antigen is as yet unknown.

J is TRBJ1-2 and V is TRBV9, with a tentative D call TRBD1 (5 bases). This receptor was obtained from a female donor over 55 with stage I lung adenocarcinoma. This sample comprised normal lung tissue next to the tumor, obtained before any cancer treatment. The CDR3 nucleotides read TGTGCCAGCACCCCGGCGGGGGACCGGCGTGGCTACACCTTC. This gives the protein CASTPAGDRRGYTF. The full variable domain, completed using reference TRBV9 and TRBJ1-2, is DSGVTQTPKHLITATGQRVTLRCSPRSGDLSVYWYQQSLDQGLQFLIQYYNGEERAKGNILERFSAQQFPDLHSELNLSSLELGDSALYFCASTPAGDRRGYTFGSGTRLTVV.